Listed here are 27 T cell receptor beta chains from one sample, sequenced in a study of vaccination effects on CD4 cells after COVID-19. Their specific antigens are unknown. Antigen-specific CD4+ T cells were expanded (with viral peptide pools) by the ViraFEST assay ahead of sequencing. Culturing for 10 days preceded CD4+ T cell isolation. Nucleocapsid antibodies were negative in the vaccine recipients, who had never had SARS-CoV-2 infection. Generated by immunoSEQ multiplex PCR, the TCRdb table keeps only in-frame clones and is missing some. The sample has about 73,000 clones; roughly 79% are singletons. The material sequenced was CD4+ T cells from PBMCs cultured with HCoV-NL63 spike peptides, taken before COVID-19 vaccination. The receptor source for this set is a human donor who received a COVID-19 vaccine.

The rearrangement joins TRBV27 to TRBJ2-3, with a tentative D call TRBD1 (5 bases). Germline loops: CDR1 MNHEY, CDR2 SMNVEV (reference sequence). V was pared by 5 bases and J by 0 bases, with 9 bases between. The CDR3 loop spans 14 amino acids. The chain's CDR3 is CASSKGLSTDTQYF. CDR3 coding DNA: TGTGCCAGCAGTAAGGGGCTGAGCACAGATACGCAGTATTTT.

This chain joins TRBV10-3 and TRBJ1-1, with 11 nucleotides matching TRBD1. Per the germline V gene, CDR1 is ENHRY and CDR2 is SYGVKD. The CDR3 length is 15 residues. Losses at the gene ends were 4 bases for V and 3 bases for J; bases not matched to a gene: 4. The CDR3 coding sequence is TGTGCCATCAGTGGGGGGACAGGGGGGTACACTGAAGCTTTCTTT. This codes for CAISGGTGGYTEAFF.

This sequence joins TRBV6-5 and TRBJ2-7; no clear D gene. Germline V gene sequence: CDR1 MNHEY, CDR2 SVGAGI. Trimming took off 8 bases at V and 3 bases at J, with 5 bases between the two ends. The CDR3 loop spans 10 amino acids. CDR3 in amino acids: CASPFYEQYV. As DNA, the CDR3 is TGTGCCAGCCCTTTCTACGAGCAGTACGTC.

V and J are TRBV7-3 and TRBJ2-6, with unresolved D. V was cut by 6 bases and J by 3 bases, with 18 bases left in between. This CDR3 is built from 17 residues. Looked up from germline, CDR1 is SGHTA and CDR2 is FQGTGA. The CDR3 here is CASSRTPLASGANVLTF. The CDR3, as DNA: TGTGCCAGCAGTCGTACCCCCCTGGCTAGTGGGGCCAACGTCCTGACTTTC.

The chain joins TRBV7-9 to TRBJ1-1, with 8 bases fitting TRBD1. V trimming: 4 bases; J trimming: 0 bases; junction bases outside the gene matches: 7. In germline, CDR1 is SEHNR, CDR2 FQNEAQ (reference sequence). The CDR3 consists of 16 residues. CDR3 coding DNA: TGTGCCAGCAGCTCTGAAACAGGGGGGGTGAACACTGAAGCTTTCTTT. Translated, it gives CASSSETGGVNTEAFF.

The rearrangement links TRBV5-1 to TRBJ2-1; the D is unclear. The length of the CDR3 is 14 residues. Germline loops: CDR1 SGHRS, CDR2 YFSETQ. Deletions cut 4 bases from V and 12 bases from J, with 20 bases between. The CDR3 bases are TGCGCCAGCAGCACCCCCGTTGGCCCAGAACCGCAGTTCTTC. The encoded protein is CASSTPVGPEPQFF.

The chain links TRBV7-2 to TRBJ2-1; TRBD2 matches at 15 bases. Germline V lookup: CDR1 SGHTA, CDR2 FQGNSA. V gave up 5 bases and J gave up 9 bases; unmatched junction bases: 8. The CDR3 has 16 residues. The CDR3 reads CASSPRTSGGAREQFF. For the CDR3, the DNA is TGTGCCAGCAGCCCCCGGACTAGCGGGGGGGCACGTGAGCAGTTCTTC.

This chain joins TRBV5-1 and TRBJ1-5; possibly TRBD1 for D (5 bases). The CDR3 loop spans 14 amino acids. Deletions cut 0 bases from V and 6 bases from J, with 10 bases between. In germline, CDR1 is SGHRS, CDR2 YFSETQ. The CDR3 nucleotides read TGCGCCAGCAGCTTGGCCGCGGGGACTCAGCCCCAGCATTTT. It yields the protein CASSLAAGTQPQHF.

J is TRBJ2-2 and V is TRBV30; D may be TRBD1 (6 bases). Germline CDR1 and CDR2: GTSNPN and SVGIG (reference sequence). The CDR3 has 14 amino acids. Trimming cost V 2 bases and J 6 bases, with 13 bases left between them. The CDR3 nucleotides read TGTGCCTGGAGTAAGGGGGAAGCCGCCGGGGAGCTGTTTTTT. As protein: CAWSKGEAAGELFF. The whole variable domain, filled in from reference TRBV30 and TRBJ2-2, reads SQTIHQWPATLVQPVGSPLSLECTVEGTSNPNLYWYRQAAGRGLQLLFYSVGIGQISSEVPQNLSASRPQDRQFILSSKKLLLSDSGFYLCAWSKGEAAGELFFGEGSRLTVL.

The rearrangement links TRBV11-1 to TRBJ2-7; possible D gene TRBD1, 6 bases. Trimming pared 1 base from V and 3 bases from J, leaving 16 bases between. The CDR3 totals 16 residues. The V gene's germline CDR1 is SGHAT and CDR2 FQDESV (reference sequence). The DNA of the CDR3 is TGTGCCAGCAGCTTAGGAAAGGACAGCATCTACTACGAGCAGTACGTC. Translated: CASSLGKDSIYYEQYV.

CDR3 residues: CASSQDVRTYNSPLHF. In DNA form, the CDR3 reads TGTGCCAGCAGCCAAGATGTACGGACGTATAATTCACCCCTCCACTTT. The chain combines TRBV14 with TRBJ1-6, with D unclear. Per germline, CDR1 SGHDN and CDR2 FVKESK. Trimming took 0 bases from V and 4 from J, leaving 10 bases between them. This CDR3 is built from 16 residues.

The DNA of the CDR3 is TGTGCTAGTGGTTTGGGGCAGACGACCTACACCTTC. Encoded protein: CASGLGQTTYTF. The gene calls are TRBV12-5 and TRBJ1-2; unclear D gene. From germline, CDR1 is LGHNT and CDR2 FRNRAP. CDR3 length: 12 amino acids. V was clipped by 1 base and J by 10 bases, with 10 bases between them.

The chain couples TRBV28 to TRBJ2-3; TRBD2 might be the D (6 bases). CDR3 length equals 15 residues. With 8 bases removed from V and 5 bases from J, the gap between germline ends came to 20 bases. Germline assignment: CDR1 MDHEN and CDR2 SYDVKM. CDR3 protein: CASRSTGDLGDTQYF. The CDR3 DNA follows: TGTGCCAGCCGATCCACGGGAGACCTGGGAGATACGCAGTATTTT.

There are a few counts of this clone. V usage is TRBV18 and J usage is TRBJ1-6; tentative D call: TRBD1 (6 bases). Trimming stripped 0 bases from V and 8 bases from J, with 11 bases between. The germline V gene encodes CDR1 KGHSH and CDR2 LQKENI. The length of the CDR3 is 15 residues. DNA for the CDR3: TGTGCCAGCTCACCACCGCAGGGGTGGGATTCACCCCTCCACTTT. It yields the protein CASSPPQGWDSPLHF.

This clone appeared a single time. The J gene is TRBJ2-5, the V gene TRBV4-1; no firm D call. Germline CDR1 and CDR2: MGHRA and YSYEKL. Trimming took 3 bases from V and 1 from J, leaving 6 bases between them. The CDR3 is 13 amino acids. Here the CDR3 reads CASSQEFQETQYF. CDR3 coding DNA: TGCGCCAGCAGCCAGGAGTTCCAAGAGACCCAGTACTTC.

The chain's CDR3 is CASSLGQGDTIYF. The CDR3 DNA is TGCGCCAGCAGCTTGGGACAAGGGGACACCATATATTTT. The V and J genes are TRBV5-1 and TRBJ1-3; D is possibly TRBD1 (5 bases). This CDR3 has 13 amino acids. V was pared by 0 bases and J by 8 bases, with 9 bases between. Germline lookup yields CDR1 SGHRS and CDR2 YFSETQ. Full variable domain (remainder filled in from reference TRBV5-1 and TRBJ1-3): KAGVTQTPRYLIKTRGQQVTLSCSPISGHRSVSWYQQTPGQGLQFLFEYFSETQRNKGNFPGRFSGRQFSNSRSEMNVSTLELGDSALYLCASSLGQGDTIYFGEGSWLTVV.

The rearrangement joins TRBV7-9 to TRBJ2-3, with no clear D. Germline V gives CDR1 SEHNR, CDR2 FQNEAQ (reference sequence). Trimming took 1 base from V and 4 from J, leaving 9 bases between them. The length of the CDR3 is 14 residues. In DNA, the CDR3 is TGTGCCAGCAGCTTAGGGTTACTGCCAGATACGCAGTATTTT. It is translated as CASSLGLLPDTQYF.

V usage is TRBV19 and J usage is TRBJ2-6; a weak D match, TRBD1 (6 bases). Trimming took off 4 bases at V and 0 bases at J, with 13 bases between the two ends. The germline CDR1 and CDR2 sequences are LNHDA and SQIVND (reference sequence). The CDR3 has 17 residues. CDR3 bases: TGTGCCAGTAGTAGGCAGGGGCCTAGCTCTGGGGCCAACGTCCTGACTTTC. Residues: CASSRQGPSSGANVLTF.

This chain joins TRBV6-5 and TRBJ1-2, with D possibly being TRBD1 (5 bases). Germline loops: CDR1 MNHEY, CDR2 SVGAGI. V lost 0 bases and J lost 0, with 8 bases in between. The CDR3 totals 15 residues. CDR3 in amino acids: CASSYSRGSNYGYTF. In DNA, the CDR3 is TGTGCCAGCAGTTACTCACGGGGCTCTAACTATGGCTACACCTTC.

This chain links TRBV7-9 with TRBJ1-1; a possible D gene is TRBD1 (6 bases). V shed 2 bases and J shed 3 bases, with 10 bases lying between them. Germline V lookup: CDR1 SEHNR, CDR2 FQNEAQ (reference sequence). This CDR3 contains 14 residues. CDR3 sequence (DNA): TGTGCCAGCAGCTTATCGCAGGGGCACACTGAAGCTTTCTTT. Translated, it gives CASSLSQGHTEAFF.

The V call is TRBV18, the J call TRBJ1-1; D unclear. The germline gives CDR1 KGHSH, CDR2 LQKENI. The CDR3 has 13 residues. The V and J ends lost 4 bases and 2 bases respectively, with 8 bases between them. The CDR3 sequence: CASSRTDNTEAFF. The CDR3 DNA reads TGTGCCAGCTCACGGACGGACAACACTGAAGCTTTCTTT. Combining the CDR3 with reference TRBV18 and TRBJ1-1 gives the whole variable domain NAGVMQNPRHLVRRRGQEARLRCSPMKGHSHVYWYRQLPEEGLKFMVYLQKENIIDESGMPKERFSAEFPKEGPSILRIQQVVRGDSAAYFCASSRTDNTEAFFGQGTRLTVV.

The chain has TRBV3-1 (or the pseudogene TRBV3-2) and TRBJ1-6; the D is unclear. V lost 0 bases, J lost 3 bases, and 9 bases lay in between. This CDR3 has 16 amino acids. CDR1 LGHDT and CDR2 YNNKEL come from the germline V gene (reference sequence). The CDR3 sequence: CASSQESRIYNSPLHF. The CDR3 DNA is TGTGCCAGCAGCCAAGAAAGTCGGATCTATAATTCACCCCTCCACTTT.

The rearrangement uses TRBV11-2 and TRBJ2-1, with TRBD1 as a possible D gene (5 bases). CDR3 length equals 15 residues. V was cut by 5 bases and J by 2 bases, with 13 bases left in between. In germline, CDR1 is SGHAT, CDR2 FQNNGV. This CDR3 is CASSPLRGAYNEQFF. The DNA for the CDR3 is TGTGCCAGCAGCCCGCTTAGGGGTGCCTACAATGAGCAGTTCTTC.

The rearrangement links TRBV10-2 to TRBJ2-2, with 9 bases fitting TRBD1. The CDR3 runs 14 residues. Germline CDR1 and CDR2: WSHSY and SAAADI. The V gene end was trimmed by 8 bases and the J gene end by 6 bases; junction bases not matched to a gene: 7. CDR3 nucleotide sequence: TGCGCCAGCCGGGACAGGGAATATTCCGGGGAGCTGTTTTTT. Translated: CASRDREYSGELFF.

The V call is TRBV7-9, the J call TRBJ2-5; 9 bases fit TRBD2. In germline, CDR1 is SEHNR, CDR2 FQNEAQ (reference sequence). This CDR3 contains 16 residues. Trimming removed 3 bases from V and 1 base from J; junction bases left unmatched: 6. The CDR3 loop is CASSFGASGVQETQYF. CDR3 nucleotides: TGTGCCAGCAGCTTCGGGGCTAGCGGGGTCCAAGAGACCCAGTACTTC.

The chain links TRBV6-2 or TRBV6-3 to TRBJ2-1; D perhaps matches TRBD2 (5 bases). Trimming pared 2 bases from V and 12 bases from J, leaving 11 bases between. The CDR3 runs 12 residues. CDR1 is MNHEY and CDR2 is SVGEGT in the germline V gene. The CDR3 DNA reads TGTGCCAGCAGTTACCTCGGCAGCGGGCAGTTCTTC. Protein sequence: CASSYLGSGQFF.

CDR3 amino acids: CASTLPDRPDGYTF. CDR3 coding DNA: TGTGCCAGTACCCTCCCCGACAGGCCGGATGGCTACACCTTC. The chain employs TRBV19 and TRBJ1-2; D is perhaps TRBD1 (6 bases). Between the trimmed V and J ends, which lost 7 bases and 6 bases, there was a span of 18 bases. The CDR3 has 14 residues. Germline CDR1 LNHDA, CDR2 SQIVND (reference sequence).